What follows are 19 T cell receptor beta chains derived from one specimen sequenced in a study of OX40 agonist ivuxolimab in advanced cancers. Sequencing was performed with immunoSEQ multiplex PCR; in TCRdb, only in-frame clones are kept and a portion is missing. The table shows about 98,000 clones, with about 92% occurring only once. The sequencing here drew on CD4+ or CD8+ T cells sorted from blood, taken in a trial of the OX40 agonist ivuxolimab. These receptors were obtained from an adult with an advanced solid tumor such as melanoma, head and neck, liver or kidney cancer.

CDR3: CASSKPGLVGDTQYF. CDR3 coding DNA: TGTGCCAGCAGTAAACCGGGACTAGTAGGAGATACGCAGTATTTT. The rearrangement links TRBV6-5 to TRBJ2-3, with 8 bases matching TRBD2. Germline trimming cut 5 bases from V and 5 bases from J; bases unmatched to any gene: 9. CDR1 MNHEY and CDR2 SVGAGI come from the germline V gene. This CDR3 region has 15 residues.

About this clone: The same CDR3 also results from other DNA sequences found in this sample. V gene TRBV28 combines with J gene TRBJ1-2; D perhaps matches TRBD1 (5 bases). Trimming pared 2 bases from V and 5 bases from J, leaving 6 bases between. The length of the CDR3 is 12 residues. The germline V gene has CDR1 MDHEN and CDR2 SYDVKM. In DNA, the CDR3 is TGTGCCAGCAGTTTAGGGGGGTATGGCTACACCTTC. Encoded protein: CASSLGGYGYTF.

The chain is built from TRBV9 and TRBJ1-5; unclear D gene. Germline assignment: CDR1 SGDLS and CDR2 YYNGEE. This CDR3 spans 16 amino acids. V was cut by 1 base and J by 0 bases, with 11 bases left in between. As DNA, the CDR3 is TGTGCCAGCAGCGTACCCCGCAACTATAGCAATCAGCCCCAGCATTTT. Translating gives CASSVPRNYSNQPQHF.

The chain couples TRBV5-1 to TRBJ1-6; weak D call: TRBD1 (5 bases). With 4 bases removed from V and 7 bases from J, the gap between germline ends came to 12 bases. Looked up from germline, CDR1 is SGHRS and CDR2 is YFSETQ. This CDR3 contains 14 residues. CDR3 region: CASSPERGNSPLHF. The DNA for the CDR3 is TGCGCCAGCAGCCCGGAAAGGGGCAATTCACCCCTCCACTTT.

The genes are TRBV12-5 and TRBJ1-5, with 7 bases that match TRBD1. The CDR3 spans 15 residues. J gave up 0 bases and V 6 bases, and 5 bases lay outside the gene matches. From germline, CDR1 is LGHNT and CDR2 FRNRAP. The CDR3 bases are TGTGCTAGTGGGGGGGACAGCAATAGCAATCAGCCCCAGCATTTT. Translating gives CASGGDSNSNQPQHF. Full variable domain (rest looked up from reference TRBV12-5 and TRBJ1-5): DARVTQTPRHKVTEMGQEVTMRCQPILGHNTVFWYRQTMMQGLELLAYFRNRAPLDDSGMPKDRFSAEMPDATLATLKIQPSEPRDSAVYFCASGGDSNSNQPQHFGDGTRLSIL.

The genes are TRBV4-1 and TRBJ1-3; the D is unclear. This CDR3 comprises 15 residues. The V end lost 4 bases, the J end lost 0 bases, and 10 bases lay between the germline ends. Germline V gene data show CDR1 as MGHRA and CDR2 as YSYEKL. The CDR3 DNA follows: TGCGCCAGCAGCCTATTTTACGCCTCTGGAAACACCATATATTTT. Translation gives CASSLFYASGNTIYF.

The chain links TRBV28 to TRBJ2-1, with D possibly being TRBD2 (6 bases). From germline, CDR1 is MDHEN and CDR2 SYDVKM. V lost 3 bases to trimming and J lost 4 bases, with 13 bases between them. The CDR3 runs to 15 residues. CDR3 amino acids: CASSLGRGYYNEQFF. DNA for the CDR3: TGTGCCAGCAGTTTGGGGCGGGGCTATTACAATGAGCAGTTCTTC.

The CDR3 coding sequence is TGTGCCAGCAGCCCACGACTAGCGGGAGTTTTTGAGCAGTTCTTC. Amino acids: CASSPRLAGVFEQFF. The chain is built from TRBV11-3 and TRBJ2-1, with 12 bases that match TRBD2. Germline V gives CDR1 SGHNT, CDR2 YENEEA. The CDR3 covers 15 residues. V trimming: 5 bases; J trimming: 9 bases; junction bases outside the gene matches: 8.

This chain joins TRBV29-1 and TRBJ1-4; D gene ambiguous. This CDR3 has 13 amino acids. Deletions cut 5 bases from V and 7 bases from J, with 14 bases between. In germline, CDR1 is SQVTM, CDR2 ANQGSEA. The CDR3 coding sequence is TGCAGCGTTATACCTCCGGGAATTGAAAAACTGTTTTTT. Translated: CSVIPPGIEKLFF.

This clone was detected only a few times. CDR3 in amino acids: CASKRGYGSPLHF. CDR3 bases: TGTGCCAGCAAAAGGGGATATGGTTCACCCCTCCACTTT. The rearrangement links TRBV6-4 to TRBJ1-6; perhaps TRBD1 as D (5 bases). The CDR3 length is 13 residues. V was clipped by 7 bases and J by 9 bases, with 13 bases between them. In germline, CDR1 is MRHNA, CDR2 SNTAGT.

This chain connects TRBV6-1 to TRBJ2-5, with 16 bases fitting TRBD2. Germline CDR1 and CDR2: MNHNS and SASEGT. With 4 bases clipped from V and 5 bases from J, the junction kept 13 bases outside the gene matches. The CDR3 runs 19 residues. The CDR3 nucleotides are TGTGCCAGCAGTGTATACCGAGGGACTAGCGGGAGGGCCGATGAGACCCAGTACTTC. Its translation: CASSVYRGTSGRADETQYF.

For the CDR3, the DNA is TGTGCCAGCAGCGTACCTGGGGCCAACGTCCTGACTTTC. As protein: CASSVPGANVLTF. The rearrangement links TRBV9 to TRBJ2-6; D is undetermined. The germline V gene encodes CDR1 SGDLS and CDR2 YYNGEE. Trimming cost V 1 base and J 2 bases, with 1 base left between them. The CDR3 contains 13 residues. The whole variable domain, filled in from reference TRBV9 and TRBJ2-6, reads DSGVTQTPKHLITATGQRVTLRCSPRSGDLSVYWYQQSLDQGLQFLIQYYNGEERAKGNILERFSAQQFPDLHSELNLSSLELGDSALYFCASSVPGANVLTFGAGSRLTVL.

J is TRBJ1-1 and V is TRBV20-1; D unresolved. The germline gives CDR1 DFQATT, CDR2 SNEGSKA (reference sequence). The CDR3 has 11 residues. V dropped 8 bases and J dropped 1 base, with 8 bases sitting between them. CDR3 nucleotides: TGCAGTCCCAACTCGAACACTGAAGCTTTCTTT. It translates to CSPNSNTEAFF.

The CDR3 DNA sequence: TGTGCCAGTAGTACGGGGACTGGCACTCAGCCCCAGCATTTT. Protein product: CASSTGTGTQPQHF. This chain connects TRBV19 to TRBJ1-5, with D tentatively TRBD1 (5 bases). CDR3 length: 14 amino acids. Germline values: CDR1 LNHDA, CDR2 SQIVND (reference sequence). Trimming cost V 4 bases and J 6 bases, with 13 bases left between them.

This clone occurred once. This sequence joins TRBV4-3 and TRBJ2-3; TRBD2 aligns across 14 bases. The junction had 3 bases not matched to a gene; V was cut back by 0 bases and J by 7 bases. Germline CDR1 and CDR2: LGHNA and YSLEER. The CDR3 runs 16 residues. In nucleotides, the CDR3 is TGCGCCAGCAGCCAAGAAGGACTAGCGGGAGGATATACGCAGTATTTT. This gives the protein CASSQEGLAGGYTQYF.

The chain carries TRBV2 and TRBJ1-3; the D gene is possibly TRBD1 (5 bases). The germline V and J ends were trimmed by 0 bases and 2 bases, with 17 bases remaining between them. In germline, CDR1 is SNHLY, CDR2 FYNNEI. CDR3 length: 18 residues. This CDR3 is CASSEALGGPAAGNTIYF. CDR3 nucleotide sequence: TGTGCCAGCAGTGAAGCGCTGGGGGGACCGGCGGCTGGAAACACCATATATTTT.

The CDR3 bases are TGCAGTGCTAGGCAAGCGCATACGCAGTATTTT. Protein sequence: CSARQAHTQYF. This chain connects TRBV20-1 to TRBJ2-3, with unresolved D. Trimming left V 3 bases short and J 7 bases short, with 8 bases between. This CDR3 contains 11 residues. CDR1 DFQATT and CDR2 SNEGSKA come from the germline V gene (reference sequence).

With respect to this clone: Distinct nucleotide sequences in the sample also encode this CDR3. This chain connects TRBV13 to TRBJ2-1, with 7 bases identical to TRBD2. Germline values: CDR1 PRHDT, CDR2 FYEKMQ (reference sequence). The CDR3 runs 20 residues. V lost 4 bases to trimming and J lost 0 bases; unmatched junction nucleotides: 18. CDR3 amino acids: CASSSPFFGGGRSSYNEQFF. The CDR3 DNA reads TGTGCCAGCAGCTCCCCCTTCTTCGGCGGGGGACGGAGCTCCTACAATGAGCAGTTCTTC.

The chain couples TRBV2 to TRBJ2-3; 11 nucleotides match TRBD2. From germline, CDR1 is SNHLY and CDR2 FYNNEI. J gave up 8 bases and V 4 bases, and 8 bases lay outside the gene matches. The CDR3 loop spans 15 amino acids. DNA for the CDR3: TGTGCCAGCAGTGCTAGCGGGGGGCCGGCTAGTACGCAGTATTTT. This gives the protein CASSASGGPASTQYF.